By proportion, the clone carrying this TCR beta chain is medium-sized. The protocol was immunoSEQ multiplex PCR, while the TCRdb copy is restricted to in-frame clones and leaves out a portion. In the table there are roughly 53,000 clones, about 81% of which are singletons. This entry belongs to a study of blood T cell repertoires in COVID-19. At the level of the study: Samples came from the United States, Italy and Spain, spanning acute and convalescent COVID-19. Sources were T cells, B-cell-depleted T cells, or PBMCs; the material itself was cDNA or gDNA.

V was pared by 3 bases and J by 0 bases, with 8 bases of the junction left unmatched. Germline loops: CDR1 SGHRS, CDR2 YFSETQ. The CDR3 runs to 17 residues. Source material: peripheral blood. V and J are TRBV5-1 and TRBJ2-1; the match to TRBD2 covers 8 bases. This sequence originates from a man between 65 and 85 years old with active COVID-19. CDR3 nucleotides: TGCGCCAGCAGCTCACCACGACTAGCGCTCTCCTACAATGAGCAGTTCTTC. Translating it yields CASSSPRLALSYNEQFF.